Here is one T cell receptor (beta chain) with its context. No antigen is known for it. This entry belongs to a study of shared clonotypes between healthy human individuals. CD45RA-negative memory and CD45RA+ naive subsets were split from the CD4+ cells. Broader study findings: Enrolling few donors narrowed the genetic and exposure-history diversity that was represented. Among the subsets, naive ones generally showed larger estimated richness than memory ones.

Every immunoSEQ plate was one replicate of a subset's evenly spread DNA. Clones were read by immunoSEQ multiplex PCR, and TCRdb kept only the in-frame ones, dropping some. In the table there are some 1,600,000 clones, 98% of which are singletons. This receptor was obtained from a man under 40 in good health. Source material: naive CD4+ T cells sorted from blood. The sample's subset: CD45RA+ positively selected.

CDR3 sequence: CASSFSDREGGYTF. The CDR3 bases are TGTGCCAGCAGTTTTAGTGACAGGGAAGGTGGCTACACCTTC. The chain is built from TRBV28 and TRBJ1-2, with 7 bases matching TRBD1. CDR3 length equals 14 residues. Looked up from germline, CDR1 is MDHEN and CDR2 is SYDVKM. V was clipped by 3 bases and J by 7 bases; unmatched bases: 8.